The entry below gives a single TCR beta chain sequence along with its context. What it recognizes is unknown. Adult Caucasians living in Nashville, Tennessee made up all of the donors. Researchers partitioned CD4+ cells into CD45RA+ naive and CD45RA-negative memory subsets. This record belongs to a study of shared clonotypes between healthy human individuals. Across the study: A donor's plate count was three for CD4 naive and three for CD4 memory; CD8 naive had two and CD8 memory one.

Study-wide findings and caveats: Sharing across four donors was highest in naive CD4 (roughly 5%) and lowest in memory CD8 (roughly 0.4%).

Sequenced by immunoSEQ multiplex PCR; TCRdb stores in-frame clones only, minus some. This table holds some 660,000 clones, approximately 73% found once. The TCR sequence derives from a woman in her twenties or thirties in good health. The sequenced sample consisted of memory CD4+ T cells sorted from blood. Described subset: CD45RA-negative fraction.

Written as DNA, the CDR3 is TGCGCCAGCAGTCCAAGGTTGCAGGGGGGGTCCTACGAGCAGTACTTC. Translation: CASSPRLQGGSYEQYF. The chain links TRBV4-1 to TRBJ2-7; D may match TRBD1 or TRBD2 (7 bases each). Germline V CDR1 and CDR2: MGHRA, YSYEKL. Deletions cut 6 bases from V and 1 base from J, with 19 bases between. This CDR3 spans 16 amino acids.